This T cell receptor (beta chain) was sequenced for a study of beta chain features in type 1 diabetes. The CDR3 consists of 13 residues. Between the trimmed V and J ends, which lost 7 bases and 3 bases, there was a span of 9 bases. Germline V lookup: CDR1 MGHDK, CDR2 SYGVNS. The entirety of the isolated RNA underwent reverse transcription, so expressed TCRB transcripts were sequenced. Only in-frame clones appear in the TCRdb table, and some are missing; sequencing was by immunoSEQ multiplex PCR. The sample has about 150,000 clones, 8.5% to 12% seen once. The TCR originated in a man between 18 and 35 years old in good health. This chain connects TRBV25-1 to TRBJ2-2; D is unresolved. The specimen sequenced was naive CD4+ T cells from blood. CDR3 bases: TGTGCCAGCAAACACCTCGACACCGGGGAGCTGTTTTTT. Translation gives CASKHLDTGELFF.